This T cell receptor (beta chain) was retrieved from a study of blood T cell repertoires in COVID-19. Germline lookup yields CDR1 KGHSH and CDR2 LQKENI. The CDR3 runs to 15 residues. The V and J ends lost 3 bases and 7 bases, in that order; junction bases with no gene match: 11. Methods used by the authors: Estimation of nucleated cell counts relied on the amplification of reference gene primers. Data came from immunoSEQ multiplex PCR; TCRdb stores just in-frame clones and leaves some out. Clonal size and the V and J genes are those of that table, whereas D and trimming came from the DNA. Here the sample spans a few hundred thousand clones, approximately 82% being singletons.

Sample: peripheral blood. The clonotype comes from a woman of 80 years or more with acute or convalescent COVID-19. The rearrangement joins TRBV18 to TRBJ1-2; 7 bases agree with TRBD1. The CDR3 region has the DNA TGTGCCAGCTCACCGTTAGAGGGGGCCAGAAGTGGCTACACCTTC. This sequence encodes CASSPLEGARSGYTF.